These 18 T cell receptor beta chains originate from one sample sequenced in a study of graft-versus-host responses after intestinal transplantation (dated by TCRdb to the early 2020s). The library was built by means of the immunoSEQ multiplex PCR assay. The clones in this table, taken by TCRdb from immuneACCESS, are in-frame only. Not every clone is retained; where verified, under half of the shortfall comes from an unresolved V gene, and the cause of the rest is unknown. Present in this sample are about 9,800 clones, under 95% of which were seen just once. Clones ranked in the top ten supply approximately 2.3% of the sample. The source was PBMCs, collected around 47 days after intestinal transplant. Every receptor here comes from a human patient who received an intestinal transplant, so some T cells may come from the graft donor.

The V call is TRBV4-1, the J call TRBJ2-7; D is possibly TRBD2 (6 bases). V lost 1 base and J 4 bases, leaving 20 bases between the germline ends. This CDR3 region has 17 residues. Germline V lookup: CDR1 MGHRA, CDR2 YSYEKL. Here the CDR3 reads CASSQGPGGASMYEQYF. The CDR3, as DNA: TGCGCCAGCAGCCAAGGTCCAGGCGGGGCAAGTATGTACGAGCAGTACTTC.

The CDR3 sequence: CASSLRGVSYNEQFF. DNA of the CDR3: TGTGCCAGCTCACTCCGGGGGGTCTCGTACAATGAGCAGTTCTTC. V and J are TRBV18 and TRBJ2-1, with 7 nucleotides matching TRBD2. The V gene's germline CDR1 is KGHSH and CDR2 LQKENI. The CDR3 is 15 residues long. J gave up 4 bases and V 4 bases, and 7 bases lay outside the gene matches.

The chain employs TRBV10-3 and TRBJ1-2; D is perhaps TRBD1 (6 bases). V was clipped by 7 bases and J by 3 bases, with 15 bases between them. The CDR3 consists of 14 residues. Germline loops: CDR1 ENHRY, CDR2 SYGVKD. CDR3 coding DNA: TGTGCCATCACCGCAACAGGGAGGGACTATGGCTACACCTTC. Amino acids: CAITATGRDYGYTF.

The V and J genes are TRBV21-1 and TRBJ1-6. TRBV21-1 has pseudogene status. CDR3 length equals 16 residues. CDR3 DNA: TGTGCCAGCATTAAGGGATCCAATCTCTATAATTCACCCCTCCACTTT. It specifies CASIKGSNLYNSPLHF.

The V call is TRBV27, the J call TRBJ2-3; no firm D call. V lost 6 bases and J lost 2, with 6 bases in between. CDR1 MNHEY and CDR2 SMNVEV come from the germline V gene (reference sequence). This CDR3 contains 12 residues. CDR3 loop: CASRSDTDTQYF. The DNA of the CDR3 is TGTGCCAGCAGGTCCGACACAGATACGCAGTATTTT.

Comment on this clone: The junction and the germline gene differ at one end; a read error may be behind it. CDR3 protein: CARSAQGGGQSGKLFF. CDR3 DNA sequence: TGTGCCCGCAGCGCACAAGGGGGGGGACAGTCGGGAAAACTGTTTTTT. The chain uses TRBV9 and TRBJ1-4; 7 bases are a match to TRBD1. The CDR3 is 16 residues long. Germline CDR1 reads SGDLS; CDR2 reads YYNGEE. Variable domain in full (rest from reference TRBV9 and TRBJ1-4): DSGVTQTPKHLITATGQRVTLRCSPRSGDLSVYWYQQSLDQGLQFLIQYYNGEERAKGNILERFSAQQFPDLHSELNLSSLELGDSALYFCARSAQGGGQSGKLFFGSGTQLSVL.

The chain employs TRBV6-1 and TRBJ2-7; no reliable D call. This CDR3 spans 11 amino acids. V was trimmed by 3 bases and J by 3 bases, leaving 3 bases between them. In germline, CDR1 is MNHNS, CDR2 SASEGT. CDR3 coding DNA: TGTGCCAGCAGTGACCTCTACGAGCAGTACTTC. It translates to CASSDLYEQYF.

V gene TRBV7-9 combines with J gene TRBJ1-4, with TRBD1 matching over 12 bases. CDR1 is SEHNR, CDR2 FQNEAQ, per germline (reference sequence). J gave up 8 bases and V 5 bases, and 6 bases lay outside the gene matches. The CDR3 is made up of 15 amino acids. The CDR3 nucleotides are TGTGCCAGCAGCAGAGGGGACAGGGGGCAGGAAAAACTGTTTTTT. Translated, it gives CASSRGDRGQEKLFF.

The chain uses TRBV7-2 and TRBJ2-2, with no clear D. Germline CDR1 reads SGHTA; CDR2 reads FQGNSA. V was cut by 0 bases and J by 7 bases, with 9 bases left in between. There are 14 residues in the CDR3. The CDR3 spells CASSLAETGGELFF. The CDR3 nucleotides read TGTGCCAGCAGCTTAGCCGAGACGGGCGGGGAGCTGTTTTTT.

J is TRBJ1-1 and V is TRBV6-6; D unresolved. The V end was cut by 7 bases, the J end by 5 bases, with 17 bases between. Germline assignment: CDR1 MNHNY and CDR2 SVGAGI (reference sequence). CDR3 length: 14 amino acids. CDR3 DNA: TGTGCCAGCACCCAAAGACCCTCTGGGACTGAAGCTTTCTTT. The encoded protein is CASTQRPSGTEAFF.

This clone has more than one count but fewer than ten. This sequence joins TRBV7-6 and TRBJ1-1; D uncertain. The V end lost 5 bases, the J end lost 10 bases, and 17 bases lay between the germline ends. The CDR3 covers 13 residues. Germline V gene sequence: CDR1 SGHVS, CDR2 FNYEAQ. The chain's CDR3 is CASSPTSGIGAFF. DNA for the CDR3: TGTGCCAGCAGCCCAACGAGTGGCATCGGAGCTTTCTTT.

This chain uses TRBV5-1 with TRBJ1-6, with 7 bases lining up with TRBD1. Germline V CDR1 and CDR2: SGHRS, YFSETQ. This CDR3 is built from 17 residues. V lost 4 bases, J lost 4 bases, and 11 bases stayed unmatched. The CDR3 spells CASSIRPDREYNSPLHF. The CDR3 DNA reads TGCGCCAGCAGCATCCGTCCTGACAGGGAATATAATTCACCCCTCCACTTT.

This clone has only one observation. The chain recombines TRBV4-1 with TRBJ2-1; D gene ambiguous. The CDR3 runs to 15 residues. Per the germline V gene, CDR1 is MGHRA and CDR2 is YSYEKL. V lost 1 base, J lost 3 bases, and 10 bases lay in between. The CDR3 sequence is CASSQVYFDYNEQFF. CDR3 in DNA: TGCGCCAGCAGCCAAGTCTACTTTGACTACAATGAGCAGTTCTTC.

The rearrangement joins TRBV5-6 to TRBJ1-2, with D possibly being TRBD1 (5 bases). This CDR3 comprises 14 residues. The V and J ends lost 0 bases and 4 bases respectively, with 10 bases between them. CDR1 is SGHDT and CDR2 is YYEEEE in the germline V gene. CDR3 sequence reads: CASSLDGGTYGYTF. Here the CDR3 DNA reads TGTGCCAGCAGCTTGGATGGAGGGACCTATGGCTACACCTTC.

The chain has TRBV2 and TRBJ1-5; the D is unclear. V dropped 2 bases and J dropped 3 bases, with 8 bases sitting between them. This CDR3 contains 14 residues. Germline assignment: CDR1 SNHLY and CDR2 FYNNEI. The CDR3 DNA reads TGTGCCAGCAGTGAACCAGACACCAATCAGCCCCAGCATTTT. It translates to CASSEPDTNQPQHF.

The gene calls are TRBV6-6 and TRBJ2-1, with a weak D call TRBD2 (5 bases). This CDR3 spans 13 amino acids. The germline V gene encodes CDR1 MNHNY and CDR2 SVGAGI (reference sequence). V dropped 5 bases and J dropped 4 bases, with 9 bases sitting between them. As DNA, the CDR3 is TGTGCCAGCAGTCCCCCGGGGTACAATGAGCAGTTCTTC. This encodes CASSPPGYNEQFF.

The chain employs TRBV18 and TRBJ2-3, with TRBD2 identical over 12 bases. This CDR3 has 16 residues. Germline assignment: CDR1 KGHSH and CDR2 LQKENI. V trimming: 3 bases; J trimming: 6 bases; junction bases outside the gene matches: 7. This chain's CDR3 is CASSPTSGSGSDTQYF. CDR3 nucleotide sequence: TGTGCCAGCTCACCGACTAGCGGGAGTGGGTCGGATACGCAGTATTTT.

This clone was picked up a small number of times. This chain links TRBV7-3 with TRBJ2-7; D ambiguous. The germline gives CDR1 SGHTA, CDR2 FQGTGA. CDR3 size: 13 residues. The V gene lost 5 bases and the J gene lost 5 bases, with 13 bases spanning the gap. CDR3 residues: CASSPMGSNEQYF. CDR3 bases: TGTGCCAGCAGCCCCATGGGGTCCAACGAGCAGTACTTC.